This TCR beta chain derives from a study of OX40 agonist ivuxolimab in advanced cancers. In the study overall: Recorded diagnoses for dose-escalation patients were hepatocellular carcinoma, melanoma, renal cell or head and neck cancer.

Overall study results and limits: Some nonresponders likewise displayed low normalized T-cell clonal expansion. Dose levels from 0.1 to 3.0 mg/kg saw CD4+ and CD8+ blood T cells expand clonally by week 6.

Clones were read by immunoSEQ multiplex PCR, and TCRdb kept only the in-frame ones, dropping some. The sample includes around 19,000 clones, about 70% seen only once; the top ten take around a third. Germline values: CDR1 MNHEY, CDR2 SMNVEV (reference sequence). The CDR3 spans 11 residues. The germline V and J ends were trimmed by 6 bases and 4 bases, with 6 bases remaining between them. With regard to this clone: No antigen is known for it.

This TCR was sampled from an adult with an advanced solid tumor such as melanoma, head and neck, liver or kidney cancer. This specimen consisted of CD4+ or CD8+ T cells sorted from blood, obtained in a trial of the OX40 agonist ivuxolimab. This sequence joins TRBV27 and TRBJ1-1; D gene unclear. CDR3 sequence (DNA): TGTGCCAGCAGCCCCGGCACTGAAGCTTTCTTT. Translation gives CASSPGTEAFF.